Shown below are 17 T cell receptor beta chains from a single sample sequenced in a study of beta chain features in type 1 diabetes. Expressed TCRB transcripts were sequenced because the isolated RNA had all been reverse transcribed beforehand. Sequenced by immunoSEQ multiplex PCR; TCRdb stores in-frame clones only, minus some. Found here are about 360,000 clones, roughly 12% of them singletons; the top ten hold approximately 0.015%. The sequenced sample was naive CD4+ T cells from blood. These receptors originate from a man between 18 and 29 years old in good health.

The V gene is TRBV28, the J gene TRBJ1-2; tentatively, D is TRBD1 (5 bases). This CDR3 contains 17 residues. The ends were cut back, 5 bases at V and 4 bases at J, with 23 bases in the middle. Germline CDR1 and CDR2: MDHEN and SYDVKM. CDR3: CASSPGWGGELLYGYTF. The CDR3 DNA reads as TGTGCCAGCAGTCCTGGGTGGGGGGGAGAACTACTCTATGGCTACACCTTC.

This clone showed up just a few times. The V call is TRBV9, the J call TRBJ2-5, with 9 bases aligning to TRBD2. CDR1 is SGDLS, CDR2 YYNGEE, per germline. CDR3 size: 16 residues. The J segment lost 3 bases and the V segment lost 0 bases, leaving 6 bases of the junction unmatched. The CDR3 bases are TGTGCCAGCAGCGTAGGTGCGGGGGGGTCTAAAGAGACCCAGTACTTC. It is translated as CASSVGAGGSKETQYF.

The table lists this clone with a few counts. J is TRBJ2-2 and V is TRBV27; 11 bases map to TRBD2. Per the germline V gene, CDR1 is MNHEY and CDR2 is SMNVEV (reference sequence). The CDR3 consists of 16 residues. J gave up 4 bases and V 7 bases, and 8 bases lay outside the gene matches. The DNA for the CDR3 is TGTGCCAGCACCTTAGCGGGAGGGCCCAGCACCGGGGAGCTGTTTTTT. This encodes CASTLAGGPSTGELFF.

This sequence joins TRBV28 and TRBJ1-2; 8 positions match TRBD1. Unmatched junction bases numbered 9, after V lost 7 bases and J lost 8 bases. Germline V gene lookup returns CDR1 MDHEN and CDR2 SYDVKM. The CDR3 is made up of 13 amino acids. The CDR3 loop is CASIPDRVGGYTF. The CDR3 nucleotides are TGTGCCAGCATTCCGGACAGGGTCGGCGGCTACACCTTC.

In its sample, this clone was seen a few times. The chain is built from TRBV7-9 and TRBJ2-7; D is possibly TRBD2 (5 bases). The CDR3 consists of 13 residues. Trimming removed 1 base from V and 7 bases from J, with 11 bases in between. The germline V gene has CDR1 SEHNR and CDR2 FQNEAQ (reference sequence). CDR3 coding DNA: TGTGCCAGCAGCTTAGGGCAAGAGCGGGAGCAGTACTTC. Its translation is CASSLGQEREQYF. Together with reference TRBV7-9 and TRBJ2-7, the CDR3 gives the full variable domain: DTGVSQNPRHKITKRGQNVTFRCDPISEHNRLYWYRQTLGQGPEFLTYFQNEAQLEKSRLLSDRFSAERPKGSFSTLEIQRTEQGDSAMYLCASSLGQEREQYFGPGTRLTVT.

The chain employs TRBV29-1 and TRBJ2-3; D unclear. CDR1 SQVTM and CDR2 ANQGSEA come from the germline V gene. The V gene lost 4 bases and the J gene lost 5 bases, with 13 bases spanning the gap. The CDR3 contains 13 residues. CDR3 coding DNA: TGCAGCGTTGCCCAAACTCTTGGAGATACGCAGTATTTT. Translating gives CSVAQTLGDTQYF.

The chain carries TRBV9 and TRBJ2-3, with D tentatively TRBD2 (5 bases). Trimming pared 0 bases from V and 1 base from J, leaving 12 bases between. CDR1 SGDLS and CDR2 YYNGEE come from the germline V gene. The CDR3 totals 16 residues. The CDR3 nucleotides read TGTGCCAGCAGCGTAGATATCGGGAAAGGCACAGATACGCAGTATTTT. It yields the protein CASSVDIGKGTDTQYF.

This chain links TRBV7-9 with TRBJ1-1; 7 bases are a match to TRBD1. Trimming cost V 5 bases and J 3 bases; bases outside gene matches: 6. Looked up from germline, CDR1 is SEHNR and CDR2 is FQNEAQ (reference sequence). The CDR3 totals 14 residues. CDR3 amino acids: CASSRRGFDTEAFF. CDR3 nucleotide sequence: TGTGCCAGCAGCCGCAGGGGGTTCGACACTGAAGCTTTCTTT.

The chain couples TRBV19 to TRBJ1-1; D may be TRBD1 (5 bases). Trimming took 7 bases from V and 1 from J, leaving 13 bases between them. CDR1 is LNHDA, CDR2 SQIVND, per germline (reference sequence). CDR3 length: 14 amino acids. CDR3 sequence reads: CASTLIDRNTEAFF. Here the CDR3 DNA reads TGTGCCAGTACCCTGATCGACAGGAACACTGAAGCTTTCTTT. The complete variable domain, with remaining parts taken from reference TRBV19 and TRBJ1-1, reads DGGITQSPKYLFRKEGQNVTLSCEQNLNHDAMYWYRQDPGQGLRLIYYSQIVNDFQKGDIAEGYSVSREKKESFPLTVTSAQKNPTAFYLCASTLIDRNTEAFFGQGTRLTVV.

There are a few counts of this clone. The chain's CDR3 is CASRRVNQPQHF. The CDR3 nucleotides read TGTGCCAGCAGGAGGGTCAATCAGCCCCAGCATTTT. This sequence joins TRBV2 and TRBJ1-5; no clear D. In germline, CDR1 is SNHLY, CDR2 FYNNEI. The CDR3 runs to 12 residues. V was pared by 6 bases and J by 3 bases, with 6 bases between.

The genes are TRBV28 and TRBJ2-1, with 14 bases matching TRBD2. The CDR3 runs 16 residues. Germline CDR1 and CDR2: MDHEN and SYDVKM. J gave up 10 bases and V 6 bases, and 11 bases lay outside the gene matches. The CDR3 reads CASSRTGTSGRGEQFF. The CDR3 DNA reads TGTGCCAGCAGCCGTACCGGGACTAGCGGGAGAGGGGAGCAGTTCTTC.

This clone was observed a handful of times. The rearrangement links TRBV6-5 to TRBJ2-7; 12 nucleotides line up with TRBD2. CDR1 is MNHEY, CDR2 SVGAGI, per germline. J lost 9 bases, V lost 0 bases, and 3 bases had no gene match. The CDR3 totals 14 residues. This CDR3 reads CASSYSKLAGGQYF. CDR3 DNA sequence: TGTGCCAGCAGTTACTCGAAACTAGCGGGAGGGCAGTACTTC.

The table lists this clone with a few counts. The V and J genes are TRBV15 and TRBJ1-5, with D perhaps TRBD1 (5 bases). This CDR3 has 13 amino acids. V was cut by 9 bases and J by 3 bases, with 12 bases left in between. Germline V CDR1 and CDR2: LNHNV, YYDKDF (reference sequence). CDR3 in amino acids: CATVSGINQPQHF. The CDR3, as DNA: TGTGCCACTGTTTCAGGGATCAATCAGCCCCAGCATTTT.

This clone has just a few counts. The chain links TRBV6-1 to TRBJ1-1, with D possibly TRBD1 on 5 matching bases. Trimming took 6 bases from V and 2 from J, leaving 7 bases between them. The CDR3 is 12 amino acids. Germline V gene sequence: CDR1 MNHNS, CDR2 SASEGT. The CDR3 region has the DNA TGTGCCAGCAGAGGGGCCAACACTGAAGCTTTCTTT. As protein: CASRGANTEAFF.

The chain carries TRBV7-2 and TRBJ2-7; the D gene is possibly TRBD2 (6 bases). Germline values: CDR1 SGHTA, CDR2 FQGNSA. V dropped 0 bases and J dropped 4 bases, with 13 bases sitting between them. The CDR3 has 15 amino acids. CDR3 sequence (DNA): TGTGCCAGCAGCTTAGCATCCGGGAGAGGTTACGAGCAGTACTTC. Its translation is CASSLASGRGYEQYF. Drawing the rest from reference TRBV7-2 and TRBJ2-7, the complete variable domain is GAGVSQSPSNKVTEKGKDVELRCDPISGHTALYWYRQSLGQGLEFLIYFQGNSAPDKSGLPSDRFSAERTGGSVSTLTIQRTQQEDSAVYLCASSLASGRGYEQYFGPGTRLTVT.

With regard to this clone: Other nucleotide sequences in the sample specify the same CDR3. The gene calls are TRBV19 and TRBJ2-1; D may be TRBD1 (6 bases). V was cut by 5 bases and J by 1 base, with 12 bases left in between. Germline V gives CDR1 LNHDA, CDR2 SQIVND (reference sequence). This CDR3 comprises 15 residues. The CDR3 DNA reads as TGTGCCAGTAGTCCGACAGGAAGTTCCTACAATGAGCAGTTCTTC. This codes for CASSPTGSSYNEQFF.

The V and J genes are TRBV5-1 and TRBJ1-2, with 7 bases that match TRBD1. The CDR3 totals 14 residues. With 0 bases clipped from V and 6 bases from J, the junction kept 5 bases outside the gene matches. Per the germline V gene, CDR1 is SGHRS and CDR2 is YFSETQ. The CDR3 nucleotides read TGCGCCAGCAGCTTGGCAGGGGGATCGGATGGCTACACCTTC. It encodes CASSLAGGSDGYTF.